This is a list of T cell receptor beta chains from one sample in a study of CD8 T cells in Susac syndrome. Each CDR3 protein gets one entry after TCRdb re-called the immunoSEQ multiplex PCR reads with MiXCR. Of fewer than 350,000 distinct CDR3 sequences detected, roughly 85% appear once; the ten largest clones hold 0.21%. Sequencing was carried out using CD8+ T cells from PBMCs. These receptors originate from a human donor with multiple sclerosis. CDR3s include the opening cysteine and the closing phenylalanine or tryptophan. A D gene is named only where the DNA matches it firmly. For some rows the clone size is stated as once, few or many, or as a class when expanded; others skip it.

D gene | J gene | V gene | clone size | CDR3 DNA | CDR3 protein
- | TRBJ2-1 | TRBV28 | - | TGTGCCAGCAGAAGGGGGTGGGTTGAGCAGTTCTTC | CASRRGWVEQFF
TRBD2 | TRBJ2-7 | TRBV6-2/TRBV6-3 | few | TGTGCCAGCAGTTACTCGACTAGCCGCAGTTCCTACGAGCAGTACTTC | CASSYSTSRSSYEQYF
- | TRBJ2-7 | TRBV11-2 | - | TGTGCCAGCAGCTTCCTAGACATGAGCTACGAGCAGTACTTC | CASSFLDMSYEQYF
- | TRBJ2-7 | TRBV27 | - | TGTGCCAGCAGTTCTGGGGGGCACGAGCAGTACTTC | CASSSGGHEQYF
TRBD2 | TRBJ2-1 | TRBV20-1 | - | TGCAGTGCAAGCAAGCGGGATATGGATAGGTCCTACAATGAGCAGTTCTTC | CSASKRDMDRSYNEQFF
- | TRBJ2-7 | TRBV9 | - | TGTGCCAGCAGCGTAGGGGACACGACTTACGAGCAGTACTTC | CASSVGDTTYEQYF
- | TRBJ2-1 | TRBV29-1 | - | TGCAGCGTTGGGGACTTCCTGGAGGGCTACAATGAGCAGTTCTTC | CSVGDFLEGYNEQFF
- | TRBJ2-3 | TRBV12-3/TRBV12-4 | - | TGTGCCAGCAGTTTTTGGGGGAGCGGAGGTGGAACAACAGATACGCAGTATTTT | CASSFWGSGGGTTDTQYF
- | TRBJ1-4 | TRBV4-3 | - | TGCGCCAGCAGCCAAGACTGGACAGACAATGAAAAACTGTTTTTT | CASSQDWTDNEKLFF
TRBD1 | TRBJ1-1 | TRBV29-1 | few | TGCAGCGTTGCGCGGGGGGACAGGTGGGGTCAAGGGACTGAAGCTTTCTTT | CSVARGDRWGQGTEAFF
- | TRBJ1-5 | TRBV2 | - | TGTGCCAGCACCTTCGTAGGTTACAATCAGCCCCAGCATTTT | CASTFVGYNQPQHF
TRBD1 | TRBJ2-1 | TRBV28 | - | TGTGCCAGCAGACAAACAGGGGAGAATGAGCAGTTCTTC | CASRQTGENEQFF
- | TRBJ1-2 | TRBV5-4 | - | TGTGCCAGCAGCCCTGGGGGCGACCATTATGGCTACACCTTC | CASSPGGDHYGYTF
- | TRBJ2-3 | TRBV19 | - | TGTGCCAGTAGTACACGGAGCCCAGATACGCAGTATTTT | CASSTRSPDTQYF
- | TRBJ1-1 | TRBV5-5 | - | TGTGCCAGCAGCCCTGCGGAAGGGCCTGAAGCTTTCTTT | CASSPAEGPEAFF
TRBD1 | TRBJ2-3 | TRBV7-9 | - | TGTGCCAGCAGCACTCTGACAGGGGGAACAGATACGCAGTATTTT | CASSTLTGGTDTQYF
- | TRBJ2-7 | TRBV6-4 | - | TGTGCCAGCAGTGATCTACCAGGGCCTTCCTACGAGCAGTACTTC | CASSDLPGPSYEQYF
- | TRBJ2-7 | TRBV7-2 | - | TGTGCCAGCAGCTTAGCTGGAGGGAAATACGAGCAGTGCTTC | CASSLAGGKYEQCF